This T cell receptor (beta chain) was recovered during a study of T cell repertoires in cytomegalovirus infection. Overall study: HLA-B-restricted CMV epitopes that are well studied were used alongside recently identified HLA-C-restricted ones. Indicated by public TCR beta signatures were CMV infection and matching HLA type.

TCRdb re-called the reads with MiXCR, one entry per CDR3 protein. In the table there are fewer than 130,000 distinct CDR3 sequences, about 40% of which are singletons. On this clonotype: The antigen is unknown.

Study conclusions and caveats: CMV carriers having the relevant HLA were flagged by cumulative public TCR beta family frequency. The study found HLA-C-restricted CMV-specific TCR beta clonotypes dominating the ex vivo response.

CDR1 and CDR2 from the germline V gene are MNHEY and SMNVEV (reference sequence). The CDR3 is made up of 17 amino acids. V lost 7 bases and J 3 bases, leaving 25 bases between the germline ends. The chain has TRBV27 and TRBJ2-7; the D is unclear. This material consisted of CD8+ T cells from cultured PBMCs, taken from culture after CMV antigen stimulation. The clonotype was recovered from a human donor in good health (CMV status not recorded). Some clones in this sample may be carry-over from other donors' samples. The CDR3 spells CASTSWTRVAMNYEQYF. In DNA, the CDR3 is TGTGCCAGCACCTCCTGGACCCGAGTTGCGATGAACTACGAGCAGTACTTC.